These 28 T cell receptor beta chains originate from one sample sequenced in a study of human T cells and chemical hapten exposure. The sample's time point: pre-sensitization, week 0. The treatment is: therapeutic diphenylcyclopropenone sensitization with weekly scalp DPC. MiXCR, applied by TCRdb to the RACE reads, yields one record per CDR3 protein. The table lists tens of thousands of distinct CDR3 sequences, roughly an eighth of them singletons. The sample here was whole blood, taken in connection with sensitization to the hapten diphenylcyclopropenone (DPC). These receptors all come from a woman in her twenties or thirties with alopecia areata. Some clones in this sample may be carry-over from other donors' samples.

This clonotype was recorded at least ten times. This chain connects TRBV7-2 to TRBJ2-5, with a weak D call TRBD2 (5 bases). The CDR3 spans 14 residues. Germline values: CDR1 SGHTA, CDR2 FQGNSA. V lost 6 bases, J lost 2 bases, and 13 bases lay in between. The CDR3 nucleotides read TGTGCCAGCAGGCCGAGGGAGCGGCAAGAGACCCAGTACTTC. Its protein is CASRPRERQETQYF.

The J gene is TRBJ2-1, the V gene TRBV11-2; D uncertain. The V gene's germline CDR1 is SGHAT and CDR2 FQNNGV. The CDR3 has 16 amino acids. V was shortened by 1 base and J by 8 bases, with 18 bases between the two germline ends. The CDR3 DNA follows: TGTGCCAGCAGCTTAGTTGGCGCCCCCCTGCAAGATGAGCAGTTCTTC. Encoded protein: CASSLVGAPLQDEQFF.

In its sample, this clonotype was seen many times. The chain uses TRBV19 and TRBJ2-5; D possibly corresponds to TRBD1 (6 bases). This CDR3 region has 13 residues. V was trimmed by 7 bases and J by 1 base, leaving 10 bases between them. CDR1 is LNHDA and CDR2 is SQIVND in the germline V gene (reference sequence). The CDR3 sequence is CASTRTVQETQYF. CDR3 sequence (DNA): TGTGCCAGTACCCGGACAGTCCAAGAGACCCAGTACTTC.

The gene calls are TRBV20-1 and TRBJ1-2; unclear D gene. V was cut by 4 bases and J by 4 bases, with 7 bases left in between. This CDR3 comprises 11 residues. Germline assignment: CDR1 DFQATT and CDR2 SNEGSKA (reference sequence). DNA for the CDR3: TGCAGTGCTAAGGGAGGCTATGGCTACACCTTC. It translates to CSAKGGYGYTF.

This clonotype was counted at least ten times. The genes are TRBV6-6 and TRBJ1-1, with D perhaps TRBD1 (6 bases). There are 13 residues in the CDR3. Germline assignment: CDR1 MNHNY and CDR2 SVGAGI (reference sequence). Trimming removed 8 bases from V and 1 base from J, with 11 bases in between. CDR3 sequence (DNA): TGTGCCAGCTCCTGGGGGCGGAACACTGAAGCTTTCTTT. It specifies CASSWGRNTEAFF.

This clonotype occurred a few times. V and J are TRBV19 and TRBJ2-1; TRBD1 aligns across 8 bases. Germline trimming cut 7 bases from V and 6 bases from J; bases unmatched to any gene: 5. From germline, CDR1 is LNHDA and CDR2 SQIVND (reference sequence). The CDR3 spans 13 residues. The CDR3 DNA reads as TGTGCCAGTATCATAACAGGGGGCAATGAGCAGTTCTTC. This gives the protein CASIITGGNEQFF.

The gene calls are TRBV20-1 and TRBJ2-7, with a weak D call TRBD1 (6 bases). The CDR3 length is 15 residues. CDR1 is DFQATT, CDR2 SNEGSKA, per germline (reference sequence). Trimming removed 5 bases from V and 5 bases from J, with 22 bases in between. The CDR3 sequence is CSAPAYRAGRDEQYF. In nucleotides, the CDR3 is TGCAGTGCTCCAGCATACAGGGCCGGTCGCGACGAGCAGTACTTC.

The rearrangement uses TRBV20-1 and TRBJ2-1; perhaps TRBD2 as D (6 bases). Germline lookup yields CDR1 DFQATT and CDR2 SNEGSKA (reference sequence). Trimming took 0 bases from V and 8 from J, leaving 23 bases between them. The CDR3 is 17 residues long. CDR3 residues: CSAREYSYRETNDEQFF. The CDR3, as DNA: TGCAGTGCTAGAGAATATTCGTATCGGGAGACGAACGATGAGCAGTTCTTC.

This clonotype appeared many times. This rearrangement joins TRBV12-3 or TRBV12-4 to TRBJ2-7; a weak D match, TRBD1 (6 bases). The CDR3 covers 14 residues. Trimming took off 7 bases at V and 5 bases at J, with 18 bases between the two ends. CDR3 residues: CASTNGQGINEQYF. The CDR3 nucleotides read TGTGCCAGCACCAACGGCCAGGGGATCAACGAGCAGTACTTC.

This clonotype appeared many times. The chain has TRBV4-1 and TRBJ2-7, with 7 bases identical to TRBD1. V was clipped by 2 bases and J by 1 base; unmatched bases: 8. The CDR3 is made up of 16 amino acids. Germline values: CDR1 MGHRA, CDR2 YSYEKL. The DNA for the CDR3 is TGCGCCAGCAGCCAAACGAACAGGGGAAGGTCCTACGAGCAGTACTTC. This codes for CASSQTNRGRSYEQYF.

V and J are TRBV7-2 and TRBJ2-5; no firm D call. CDR3 length: 12 amino acids. Germline V lookup: CDR1 SGHTA, CDR2 FQGNSA. V shed 5 bases and J shed 10 bases, with 14 bases lying between them. The CDR3 DNA reads TGTGCCAGCAGCCCAAACCTGAGTTTCCAGTACTTC. Protein: CASSPNLSFQYF.

This chain joins TRBV21-1 and TRBJ2-1; TRBD2 is the table's D call, not checked against the DNA. TRBV21-1 is a pseudogene locus. This CDR3 spans 16 amino acids. CDR3 loop: CASRTTGPGASIEQFF. In DNA form, the CDR3 reads TGTGCCAGCAGGACCACCGGTCCCGGGGCTAGCATAGAGCAGTTCTTC.

This clonotype was counted a few times. This chain connects TRBV6-6 to TRBJ2-1, with TRBD2 as a possible D gene (5 bases). Trimming removed 6 bases from V and 4 bases from J, with 19 bases in between. Germline CDR1 and CDR2: MNHNY and SVGAGI (reference sequence). This CDR3 region has 16 residues. The chain's CDR3 is CASSHLWVEGYNEQFF. CDR3 sequence (DNA): TGTGCCAGCAGCCACCTTTGGGTAGAGGGTTACAATGAGCAGTTCTTC.

The chain has TRBV4-1 and TRBJ1-1, with no clear D. Germline V gene lookup returns CDR1 MGHRA and CDR2 YSYEKL. The CDR3 covers 13 residues. V shed 4 bases and J shed 7 bases, with 13 bases lying between them. The CDR3 spells CASSPFGQVEAFF. CDR3 bases: TGCGCCAGCAGCCCCTTTGGGCAGGTTGAAGCTTTCTTT.

This chain connects TRBV28 to TRBJ1-1, with unresolved D. V was shortened by 2 bases and J by 2 bases, with 9 bases between the two germline ends. CDR1 and CDR2 from the germline V gene are MDHEN and SYDVKM. This CDR3 comprises 14 residues. CDR3 DNA: TGTGCCAGCAGTTTAAGATACGTTAACACTGAAGCTTTCTTT. Amino acids: CASSLRYVNTEAFF.

This clonotype has only a few counts. The J gene is TRBJ2-1, the V gene TRBV6-2 or TRBV6-3; possibly TRBD1 or TRBD2 for D (5 bases each). The V end lost 6 bases, the J end lost 6 bases, and 15 bases lay between the germline ends. Germline CDR1 and CDR2: MNHEY and SVGEGT. CDR3 length equals 14 residues. In DNA form, the CDR3 reads TGTGCCAGCAGCCACGGGACGGGCATCAATGAGCAGTTCTTC. This codes for CASSHGTGINEQFF.

Many counts were recorded for this clonotype. The CDR3 is CASSSSSYNEQFF. The CDR3 region has the DNA TGTGCCAGCTCGAGCAGTTCCTACAATGAGCAGTTCTTC. The gene calls are TRBV3-2 and TRBJ2-1. TRBV3-2 is reported as a pseudogene. CDR3 length equals 13 residues.

The chain has TRBV15 and TRBJ1-5; 10 bases are a match to TRBD1. The CDR3 extends over 15 amino acids. CDR1 is LNHNV and CDR2 is YYDKDF in the germline V gene (reference sequence). With 2 bases clipped from V and 10 bases from J, the junction kept 8 bases outside the gene matches. CDR3 amino acids: CATSRSGQGIRPQHF. For the CDR3, the DNA is TGTGCCACCAGCAGATCGGGACAGGGGATCCGACCCCAGCATTTT.

In this sample, this clonotype turned up a few times. The chain employs TRBV28 and TRBJ2-3; D remains unclear. Germline CDR1 reads MDHEN; CDR2 reads SYDVKM. CDR3 length: 13 residues. Trimming left V 2 bases short and J 7 bases short, with 10 bases between. CDR3 sequence: CASSLGDGYTQYF. The CDR3 DNA reads TGTGCCAGCAGTTTAGGTGATGGGTATACGCAGTATTTT.

This clonotype appeared many times. V is TRBV18 and J is TRBJ1-1; D unclear. CDR1 is KGHSH and CDR2 is LQKENI in the germline V gene. This CDR3 comprises 14 residues. Trimming shortened V by 4 bases and J by 1 base, and 10 bases separated the two germline ends. As DNA, the CDR3 is TGTGCCAGCTCACTCTCCCGGGGGAACACTGAAGCTTTCTTT. Encoded protein: CASSLSRGNTEAFF.

This chain connects TRBV28 to TRBJ2-6; perhaps TRBD2 as D (6 bases). This CDR3 is 18 amino acids long. Germline V gene sequence: CDR1 MDHEN, CDR2 SYDVKM. V was trimmed by 5 bases and J by 0 bases, leaving 17 bases between them. CDR3 in DNA: TGTGCCAGCAGTCCTCTGGGACTCGCCCCCTCTGGGGCCAACGTCCTGACTTTC. Its protein is CASSPLGLAPSGANVLTF.

The V call is TRBV7-3, the J call TRBJ2-3; TRBD1 agrees at 8 bases. The CDR3 consists of 15 residues. V lost 5 bases and J lost 2; bases outside the gene matches: 6. The germline V gene encodes CDR1 SGHTA and CDR2 FQGTGA. The CDR3 reads CASSLRTGITDTQYF. In DNA, the CDR3 is TGTGCCAGCAGCCTAAGGACAGGGATCACAGATACGCAGTATTTT.

This chain joins TRBV6-2 or TRBV6-3 and TRBJ2-5; the match to TRBD1 covers 7 bases. CDR1 is MNHEY, CDR2 SVGEGT, per germline. This CDR3 has 17 amino acids. Trimming took 2 bases from V and 4 from J; bases not matched to a gene: 13. The CDR3 is CASSYRPRQGIGETQYF. CDR3 DNA sequence: TGTGCCAGCAGTTACCGCCCCCGACAGGGAATTGGAGAGACCCAGTACTTC.

The table lists this clonotype with a few counts. The rearrangement links TRBV7-9 to TRBJ2-7; D is uncertain. CDR3 size: 12 residues. The germline V gene has CDR1 SEHNR and CDR2 FQNEAQ (reference sequence). V was clipped by 5 bases and J by 9 bases, with 14 bases between them. The CDR3 reads CASSPHAGLQYF. In nucleotides, the CDR3 is TGTGCCAGCAGCCCTCACGCCGGGCTGCAGTACTTC.

The chain uses TRBV7-9 and TRBJ2-7; D might be TRBD2 (7 bases). V was pared by 5 bases and J by 3 bases, with 14 bases between. From germline, CDR1 is SEHNR and CDR2 FQNEAQ (reference sequence). CDR3 length equals 14 residues. CDR3 residues: CASSPGGTYYEQYF. The CDR3 region has the DNA TGTGCCAGCAGCCCGGGGGGCACCTACTACGAGCAGTACTTC.

The V call is TRBV7-9, the J call TRBJ2-7; TRBD1 is a possible D gene (5 bases). This CDR3 contains 12 residues. Germline-derived CDR1 and CDR2 are SEHNR and FQNEAQ (reference sequence). The V end lost 2 bases, the J end lost 7 bases, and 9 bases lay between the germline ends. CDR3 sequence reads: CASSLSREEQYF. As DNA, the CDR3 is TGTGCCAGCAGCTTATCCAGGGAAGAGCAGTACTTC.

This clonotype was seen more than once but under ten times. The V and J genes are TRBV6-5 and TRBJ2-1; 11 nucleotides match TRBD2. Germline V gives CDR1 MNHEY, CDR2 SVGAGI. The V segment lost 6 bases and the J segment 4 bases; nucleotides outside the gene matches: 5. The CDR3 extends over 15 amino acids. CDR3 residues: CASRGGTSGYNEQFF. For the CDR3, the DNA is TGTGCCAGCAGGGGCGGGACTAGCGGATACAATGAGCAGTTCTTC.

Worth noting for this clonotype: The conserved closing phenylalanine or tryptophan is absent in this CDR3, likely reflecting a read error. The CDR3 protein is CASSFLKETQYS. DNA of the CDR3: TGTGCCAGCAGCTTTCTTAAAGAGACCCAGTACTCC. The genes are TRBV5-5 and TRBJ2-5; no reliable D call. Looked up from germline, CDR1 is SGHKS and CDR2 is YYEKEE (reference sequence). The length of the CDR3 is 12 residues. Trimming took 2 bases from V and 3 from J, leaving 5 bases between them.